This record covers a single T cell receptor beta chain. CDR1 is WNHNN and CDR2 is SYGVQD in the germline V gene (reference sequence). This CDR3 contains 15 residues. Between the trimmed V and J ends, which lost 4 bases and 9 bases, there was a span of 19 bases. These data originate in a study of blood T cell repertoires in COVID-19. The protocol was immunoSEQ multiplex PCR, while the TCRdb copy is restricted to in-frame clones and leaves out a portion. The profile shows around 94,000 clones, about 85% of them singletons. The TCR sequence derives from a man aged 45-60 years with active COVID-19. The material sequenced was peripheral blood. The gene calls are TRBV10-1 and TRBJ1-5; D is unresolved. As DNA, the CDR3 is TGCGCCAGCAGTGCTTTTTGTGATCCCGGTCGGCCCCAGCATTTT. Its translation is CASSAFCDPGRPQHF.